These T cell receptor beta chains were read from a single sample in a study of blood T cell repertoires in COVID-19. The assay was immunoSEQ multiplex PCR, and TCRdb's table has in-frame clones only and misses some. This table holds 140,000 to 150,000 clones, over 75% found once. The sample taken for sequencing was peripheral blood. The receptors come from a man aged 65-85 years with acute or convalescent COVID-19. CDR3s include the opening cysteine and the closing phenylalanine or tryptophan. The D gene is left open where the match is weak. Size is stated for part of the rows, as once, few or many counts, or as a class when the clone is expanded.

.	TRBV11-3	TRBJ2-2	.	TGTGCCAGCAGCTTAGGGGCAGGGTGGCTGTTTTTT	CASSLGAGWLFF
TRBD2	TRBV5-1	TRBJ2-3	.	TGCGCCAGCAGCCCAGGGACTAGCGGGAGTGGGATAGATACGCAGTATTTT	CASSPGTSGSGIDTQYF
.	TRBV4-1	TRBJ1-6	.	TGCGCCAGCAGCCCCGGAGCGGGATCACCCCTCCACTTT	CASSPGAGSPLHF
.	TRBV6-1	TRBJ2-4	.	TGTGCCAGCAGTGAAAACAGGATTCAGTACTTC	CASSENRIQYF
.	TRBV15	TRBJ2-2	.	TGTGCCACCAGCAGAGGGCAGGGGCCCACCGGGGAGCTGTTTTTT	CATSRGQGPTGELFF
TRBD2	TRBV5-1	TRBJ2-1	few	TGCGCCAGCAGCTCCATAGCGGGAGGGCCCGATGAGCAGTTCTTC	CASSSIAGGPDEQFF
.	TRBV5-1	TRBJ1-5	.	TGCGCCAGCAGCTTTCAAGGGGGAAGCAATCAGCCCCAGCATTTT	CASSFQGGSNQPQHF
.	TRBV7-8	TRBJ2-7	.	TGTGCCAGCAGCTTTCGGGGAAAGGACGAGCAGTACTTC	CASSFRGKDEQYF
TRBD1	TRBV7-8	TRBJ1-1	.	TGTGCCAGCAGCCCCAGAGTCCAACCGGGACAGGGAGAGTCGGTGACTGAAGCTTTCTTT	CASSPRVQPGQGESVTEAFF
.	TRBV10-2	TRBJ1-2	once	TGCGCCAGCAGTGAATTCGGTTCGGGCTACACCTTC	CASSEFGSGYTF
.	TRBV10-3	TRBJ1-4	few	TGTGCCATCAGTGATTCTAGGACAGCATATGAAAAACTGTTTTTT	CAISDSRTAYEKLFF
TRBD1	TRBV30	TRBJ1-4	.	TGTGCCTGGAGACCCCCCGGGACAGGGTCTCCCTATACAAGTTTT	CAWRPPGTGSPYTSF
.	TRBV19	TRBJ1-2	.	TGTGCCAGTAGTATGTATCTGAGTTCTCTGGATGGCTACACCTTC	CASSMYLSSLDGYTF
.	TRBV7-9	TRBJ1-5	.	TGTGCCAGCAGCTTAGCGGAGGGTTCTCAGCCCCAGCATTTT	CASSLAEGSQPQHF
.	TRBV6-4	TRBJ1-1	.	TGTGCCAGCAGTGTGGAGTTTACGAACACTGAAGCTTTCTTT	CASSVEFTNTEAFF
TRBD1	TRBV28	TRBJ2-7	.	TGTGCCAGCAGTTATATCGGGACAGGGGAAGGCGAGCAGTACTTC	CASSYIGTGEGEQYF
TRBD1	TRBV19	TRBJ1-6	.	TGTGCCAGCAAAGGGACAGTAAATTCACCCCTCCACTTT	CASKGTVNSPLHF
TRBD2	TRBV7-9	TRBJ2-5	.	TGTGCCTGCCGGGGGGAAGAGACCCAGTACTTC	CACRGEETQYF
.	TRBV24-1	TRBJ2-1	.	TGTGCCACCAGTGATTTGGGGGAACGGGATAATGAGCAGTTCTTC	CATSDLGERDNEQFF
.	TRBV3-1/TRBV3-2	TRBJ1-5	.	TGTGCCAGCAGCCTTCAGGGGAAGAATCAGCCCCAGCATTTT	CASSLQGKNQPQHF
TRBD2	TRBV9	TRBJ2-4	few	TGTGCCAGCAGCGTAGGGCTAGCGGAAAACATTCAGTACTTC	CASSVGLAENIQYF
TRBD2	TRBV19	TRBJ2-2	.	TGTGCCAGTAGCCTTTCGGGTAGCGGGAGAGCCGGGGAGCTGTTTTTT	CASSLSGSGRAGELFF
.	TRBV19	TRBJ1-6	.	TGTGCCAGTAGTATTAGAGATTCACCCCTCCACTTT	CASSIRDSPLHF
TRBD1	TRBV7-2	TRBJ2-2	.	TGTGCCAGCAGCTTAGAGGGGGCCCCCACCGGGGAGCTGTTTTTT	CASSLEGAPTGELFF
.	TRBV7-9	TRBJ2-3	.	TGTGCCAGCAGCCCCTGGGCGAAAAAAGATACGCAGTATTTT	CASSPWAKKDTQYF
TRBD1	TRBV24-1	TRBJ1-1	once	TGTGCCACCAGTAGACAGGGGAACACTGAAGCTTTCTTT	CATSRQGNTEAFF
TRBD1	TRBV11-3	TRBJ2-1	.	TGTGCCAGCAGCTTAGTTGGGGGGACAGGGACATACAATGAGCAGTTCTTC	CASSLVGGTGTYNEQFF
TRBD2	TRBV28	TRBJ2-5	.	TGTGCCAGCAGAGATAGCGGGAGCCTAGAGACCCAGTACTTC	CASRDSGSLETQYF
.	TRBV6-5	TRBJ1-2	.	TGTGCCAGCAGTCCAGTCGGGTCCAGAAGAGGCTACACCTTC	CASSPVGSRRGYTF
.	TRBV19	TRBJ1-1	few	TGTGCCAGTAAACGGACTGACCTCATGAACACTGAAGCTTTCTTT	CASKRTDLMNTEAFF
.	TRBV21-1	TRBJ2-5	.	TGTGCCAGCAGCAAAACAGGGGGCGCCCAGTACTTC	CASSKTGGAQYF
TRBD1	TRBV28	TRBJ1-1	.	TGTGCCAGCAGTTTCTCCTTGGCAGGGGGCAAGGCTTTCTTT	CASSFSLAGGKAFF
TRBD1	TRBV3-1/TRBV3-2	TRBJ1-3	.	TGTGCCAGCAGCCCAGGGGGTTCTGGAAACACCATATATTTT	CASSPGGSGNTIYF
.	TRBV6-5	TRBJ1-1	.	TGTGCCAGCACAGGCCAGGTGAACACTGAAGCTTTCTTT	CASTGQVNTEAFF
.	TRBV2	TRBJ2-7	.	TGTGCCAGCACAGGGGAGGGGGACGAGCAGTACTTC	CASTGEGDEQYF
.	TRBV10-2	TRBJ2-3	.	TGCGCCAGCAGTGAGGCGGGCCTTAGGGATACGCAGTATTTT	CASSEAGLRDTQYF
TRBD1	TRBV7-8	TRBJ2-3	.	TGTGCCAGCAGCTTAGTATACAGGGGGCAGGGTACGCAGTATTTT	CASSLVYRGQGTQYF
.	TRBV29-1	TRBJ2-7	.	TGCAGCGTTGATAATTACCCAGGATACGAGCAGTACTTC	CSVDNYPGYEQYF
TRBD1	TRBV6-5	TRBJ2-7	.	TGTGCCAGCATTCCGACAGGGGTGGGGTCCTACGAGCAGTACTTC	CASIPTGVGSYEQYF
.	TRBV5-1	TRBJ1-6	.	TGCGCCAGCAGACAGGAGACGGGCCGGGGGAATTCACCCCTCCACTTT	CASRQETGRGNSPLHF
TRBD1	TRBV2	TRBJ1-5	.	TGTGCCAGCAGTGGGACAGGGAATCAGCCCCAGCATTTT	CASSGTGNQPQHF
.	TRBV3-1/TRBV3-2	TRBJ1-6	.	TGTGCCAGCAGCCAATTTCTCGCGACACCCCTCCACTTT	CASSQFLATPLHF
TRBD1	TRBV6-6	TRBJ2-2	.	TGTGCCAGTTCCAACAGGGGGCGGAGCACCGGGGAGCTGTTTTTT	CASSNRGRSTGELFF
TRBD1	TRBV11-2	TRBJ1-2	once	TGTGCCAGCAGCCCGACAGGGGGTAACTATGGCTACACCTTC	CASSPTGGNYGYTF
.	TRBV3-1/TRBV3-2	TRBJ1-2	.	TGTGCCAGCAGCCAAGATTCATCAGGCTACACCTTC	CASSQDSSGYTF
.	TRBV5-1	TRBJ2-3	.	TGCGCCAGCAGCCTAGGACAGTCCCTAGATACGCAGTATTTT	CASSLGQSLDTQYF
.	TRBV5-6	TRBJ1-3	.	TGTGCCAGCAAACAGGAGGGCTCTGGAAACACCATATATTTT	CASKQEGSGNTIYF
TRBD1	TRBV5-1	TRBJ1-3	.	TGCGCCAGCAGCGTCCAGGGACAGTCTGGAAACACCATATATTTT	CASSVQGQSGNTIYF
.	TRBV6-5	TRBJ1-2	.	TGTGCCAGCAGACCCGCGGGGCCAACCGGCTATGGCTACACCTTC	CASRPAGPTGYGYTF